The entry below describes one T cell receptor beta chain. Its antigen is undetermined. These data originate in a study of shared clonotypes between healthy human individuals. Study-wide results and caveats: Sorted-subset samples were not fully sequenced, rarefaction indicated.

Method: immunoSEQ multiplex PCR; TCRdb's copy keeps in-frame clones and lacks some. Among about 2.4 million clones listed, 90% to 95% were seen once. Germline lookup yields CDR1 SGHTA and CDR2 FQGTGA. Trimming left V 3 bases short and J 0 bases short, with 12 bases between. CDR3 length: 16 residues. The chain uses TRBV7-3 and TRBJ2-1; no definite D call. This TCR derives from a man between 18 and 29 years old in good health. Some clones in this sample may be carry-over from other donors' samples. Material: naive CD4+ T cells from PBMCs. The subset here: CD45RA+ positively selected. CDR3 in amino acids: CASSFSGFSSYNEQFF. The CDR3 coding sequence is TGTGCCAGCAGCTTTTCGGGTTTTAGCTCCTACAATGAGCAGTTCTTC.